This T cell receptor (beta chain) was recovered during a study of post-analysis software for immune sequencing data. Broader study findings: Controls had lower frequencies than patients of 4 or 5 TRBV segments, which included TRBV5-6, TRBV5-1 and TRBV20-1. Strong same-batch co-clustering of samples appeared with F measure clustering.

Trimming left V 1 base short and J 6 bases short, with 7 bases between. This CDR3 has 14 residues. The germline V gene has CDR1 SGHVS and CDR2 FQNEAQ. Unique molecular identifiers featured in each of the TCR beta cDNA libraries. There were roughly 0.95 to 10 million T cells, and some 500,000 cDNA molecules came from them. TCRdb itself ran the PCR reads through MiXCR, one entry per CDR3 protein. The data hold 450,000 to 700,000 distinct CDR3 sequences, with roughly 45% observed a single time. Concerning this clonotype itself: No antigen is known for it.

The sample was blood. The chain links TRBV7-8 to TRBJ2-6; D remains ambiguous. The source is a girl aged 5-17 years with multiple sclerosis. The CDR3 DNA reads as TGTGCCAGCAGCTTAGACGGGCCGGCCAACGTCCTGACTTTC. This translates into CASSLDGPANVLTF.